This T cell receptor (beta chain) originates from a study of cytomegalovirus exposure and HLA in healthy donors. Sequencing was performed with immunoSEQ multiplex PCR; in TCRdb, only in-frame clones are kept and a portion is missing. The sample has around 300,000 clones; 70% to 90% are singletons. V lost 0 bases and J lost 7; bases outside the gene matches: 11. Germline V lookup: CDR1 LNHNV, CDR2 YYDKDF (reference sequence). The CDR3 contains 16 residues. This clonotype was obtained from a man younger than 45 in good health and CMV-seronegative. This rearrangement joins TRBV15 to TRBJ1-1, with 7 bases identical to TRBD1. Specimen: PBMCs. The CDR3 sequence is CATSRDVRQGGNEAFF. CDR3 DNA sequence: TGTGCCACCAGCAGAGATGTTCGACAGGGAGGCAATGAAGCTTTCTTT.